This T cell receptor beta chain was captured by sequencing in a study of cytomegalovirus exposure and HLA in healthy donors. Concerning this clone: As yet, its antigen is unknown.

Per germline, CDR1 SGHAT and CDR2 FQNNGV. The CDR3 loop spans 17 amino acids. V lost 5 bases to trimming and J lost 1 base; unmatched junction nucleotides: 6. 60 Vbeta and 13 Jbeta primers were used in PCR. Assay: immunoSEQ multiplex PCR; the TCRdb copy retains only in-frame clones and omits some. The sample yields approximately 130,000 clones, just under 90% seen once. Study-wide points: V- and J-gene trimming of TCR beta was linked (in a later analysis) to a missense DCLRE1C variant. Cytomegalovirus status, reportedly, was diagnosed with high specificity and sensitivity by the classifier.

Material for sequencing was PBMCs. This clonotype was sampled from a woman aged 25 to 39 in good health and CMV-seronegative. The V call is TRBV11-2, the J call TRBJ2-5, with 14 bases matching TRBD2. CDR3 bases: TGTGCCAGCAGCATCGGGACTAGCGGGGGCCTCCAAGAGACCCAGTACTTC. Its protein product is CASSIGTSGGLQETQYF.